This T cell receptor (beta chain) was found in a study of blood T cell repertoires in COVID-19. Study-level background: Italy, Spain and the United States were the sources of the convalescent and acute COVID-19 samples.

In the original workflow: Nucleated cell counts were estimated from reference gene primer amplification. The table came from immunoSEQ multiplex PCR; TCRdb's copy has only in-frame clones and leaves some out. V and J calls and clone size come straight from that table; D and trimming were deduced from the DNA. The sample lists under 95,000 clones; around 80% were seen once. This clone was seen only once. Trimming cost V 4 bases and J 1 base; bases outside gene matches: 3. The CDR3 loop spans 13 amino acids. Germline CDR1 is SQVTM and CDR2 is ANQGSEA. The sequence derives from a woman at least 80 years old with acute or convalescent COVID-19. The chain employs TRBV29-1 and TRBJ1-1; the match to TRBD1 covers 7 bases. Sample: peripheral blood. In DNA form, the CDR3 reads TGCAGCGTTGTGAACAGGGGGAACACTGAAGCTTTCTTT. Protein sequence: CSVVNRGNTEAFF.